A selection of T cell receptor beta chains follows, all from one sample in a study of T cell repertoires in cytomegalovirus infection. Their cognate antigens are unknown. Each CDR3 protein is one row after TCRdb ran MiXCR on the reads. This table holds approximately 1,000,000 distinct CDR3 sequences, around 30% found once. The source material was cultured CD8+ T cells from PBMCs, sampled from culture after CMV antigen stimulation. The origin of the receptors is a human donor in good health (CMV status not recorded). Some clones in this sample may be carry-over from other donors' samples. The conserved cysteine and the conserved F or W are not part of the CDR3 here. For some rows the clone size is stated as once, few or many, or as a class when expanded; others skip it.

>TRBJ2-3|TRBV24-1|NA
ATSETGTDTDTQY
>TRBJ1-1|TRBV7-2|NA
ASSNLFENTEAF
>TRBJ1-4|TRBV18|few
ASSPSWQGDSTNEKLF
>TRBJ2-5|TRBV7-2|many
ASSRTGLAHKTQY
>TRBJ1-1|TRBV24-1|few
ATSATGTGDTEAF
>TRBJ1-2|TRBV2|few
ASSETGGLPVGGYT
>TRBJ2-1|TRBV12-3/TRBV12-4|NA
ASTLGGDEQF
>TRBJ2-1|TRBV27|NA
ASSQAGGFNEQF
>TRBJ1-1|TRBV9|NA
ASSPPGPFAF
>TRBJ2-4|TRBV27|few
ASSTRGHENIQY
>TRBJ1-1|TRBV6-5|NA
ASSYGIREKAF
>TRBJ1-5|TRBV19|NA
ASSMEGEGQPQH
>TRBJ2-1|TRBV7-8|once
VSSPIASSYNEQF
>TRBJ2-7|TRBV12-3/TRBV12-4|NA
ASSLTSGGNEQY
>TRBJ1-2|TRBV5-4|NA
ASSSRSGLNYGYT
>TRBJ2-7|TRBV3-1|NA
ASTQAGYERY
>TRBJ2-3|TRBV7-9|few
ASTQDSPTDTQY
>TRBJ2-1|TRBV7-9|NA
ASFFSDRGIDEQF
>TRBJ1-2|TRBV5-1|NA
ASSTPGHGGGYT
>TRBJ2-7|TRBV5-6|NA
ASSLGVRTGPYEQY
>TRBJ1-1|TRBV3-1|NA
ASSLGGQGAF
>TRBJ1-5|TRBV27|NA
ASSFWGQPQH
>TRBJ2-7|TRBV7-6|many
ASSSSSEQY
>TRBJ2-5|TRBV19|few
ASGPGGEETQY
>TRBJ2-5|TRBV24-1|NA
ATSDLRTSGETQY
>TRBJ2-2|TRBV12-3/TRBV12-4|few
ASSPSGGKNTGELF
>TRBJ1-6|TRBV12-5|few
ASGMTGLGSPLH
>TRBJ2-3|TRBV7-9|NA
ASRPHSASTDTQY
>TRBJ2-1|TRBV2|NA
ASRGRGSYNEQF